These 5 T cell receptor beta chains were all obtained from the same sample, sequenced in a study of shared clonotypes between healthy human individuals. Using immunoSEQ multiplex PCR, the repertoire was profiled, and TCRdb retains in-frame clones only, with some absent. Of about 2.5 million clones listed, 85% to 95% were seen once; the top ten hold around 0.35%. The specimen sequenced was naive CD4+ T cells from PBMCs. Subset here: CD45RA+ positively selected. The receptors stem from a man aged 18 to 30 in good health. Some clones in this sample may be carry-over from other donors' samples.

The chain is built from TRBV5-4 and TRBJ1-4; D unresolved. V lost 0 bases and J 8 bases, leaving 14 bases between the germline ends. The CDR3 extends over 15 amino acids. The germline CDR1 and CDR2 sequences are SGHNT and YYREEE (reference sequence). This CDR3 reads CASSLVGQSGEKLFF. The CDR3 coding sequence is TGTGCCAGCAGCTTGGTGGGTCAATCGGGGGAAAAACTGTTTTTT.

The chain is built from TRBV7-9 and TRBJ1-6, with 8 bases fitting TRBD1. Per germline, CDR1 SEHNR and CDR2 FQNEAQ (reference sequence). J gave up 10 bases and V 4 bases, and 9 bases lay outside the gene matches. The CDR3 spans 15 residues. The CDR3 sequence is CASSSTDREGSPLHF. The CDR3 DNA follows: TGTGCCAGCAGCTCCACGGACAGGGAAGGATCACCCCTCCACTTT.

The chain carries TRBV25-1 and TRBJ1-2, with 8 positions matching TRBD1. Germline V gene lookup returns CDR1 MGHDK and CDR2 SYGVNS. Trimming took 3 bases from V and 7 from J; bases not matched to a gene: 4. The CDR3 length is 13 residues. DNA for the CDR3: TGTGCCAGCAGTGAGCAGGGGGCCCGTGGCTACACCTTC. Its translation: CASSEQGARGYTF.

This clone was detected a few times. This specimen includes other DNA sequences encoding the same CDR3. CDR3 DNA: TGCAGTGCCGACCGGGGCAATGAGCAGTTCTTC. This gives the protein CSADRGNEQFF. This chain uses TRBV20-1 with TRBJ2-1; D is possibly TRBD2 (5 bases). V gave up 6 bases and J gave up 6 bases, with 9 bases separating them. Germline values: CDR1 DFQATT, CDR2 SNEGSKA (reference sequence). The CDR3 sequence is 11 residues long.

The CDR3 DNA is TGTGCCAGCAGCCGACCTAGGCTAGCGGGAGGGCCGGCTGAGCAGTTCTTC. Translation: CASSRPRLAGGPAEQFF. The V gene is TRBV4-2, the J gene TRBJ2-1, with 12 positions matching TRBD2. The CDR3 is 17 amino acids. Germline CDR1 LGHNA, CDR2 YNFKEQ. The trim removed 4 bases at V and 9 bases at J, leaving 13 bases unmatched.